A single sample is the source of the 21 T cell receptor beta chains below, sequenced in a study of T-cell memory formation after mild COVID-19. TCRdb itself ran the 5' RACE reads through MiXCR, one entry per CDR3 protein. The data contain hundreds of thousands of distinct CDR3 sequences, around 27% of them singletons. The specimen sequenced was PBMCs or a T cell subset sorted from them (not recorded which). The receptors shown here come from an adult woman who had mild COVID-19 (a few samples of this study predate the infection). Cell type and time point are not known.

The chain links TRBV27 to TRBJ2-7, with 9 bases matching TRBD1. Per germline, CDR1 MNHEY and CDR2 SMNVEV (reference sequence). This CDR3 region has 14 residues. The J segment lost 6 bases and the V segment lost 6 bases, leaving 9 bases of the junction unmatched. The CDR3: CASRAGTGYSEQYF. CDR3 coding DNA: TGTGCCAGCAGGGCCGGGACAGGGTACTCCGAGCAGTACTTC.

The V gene is TRBV6-2 or TRBV6-3, the J gene TRBJ2-3; 9 positions match TRBD2. The V segment lost 7 bases and the J segment 6 bases; nucleotides outside the gene matches: 11. The CDR3 has 15 amino acids. Germline V CDR1 and CDR2: MNHEY, SVGEGT. The CDR3 nucleotides are TGTGCCAGCACCCGTAACAGCGGGAGGATCGATACGCAGTATTTT. Protein sequence: CASTRNSGRIDTQYF.

In this sample, this clonotype turned up a few times. This chain links TRBV29-1 with TRBJ2-3, with no clear D. V lost 8 bases and J 1 base, leaving 10 bases between the germline ends. Germline V gene sequence: CDR1 SQVTM, CDR2 ANQGSEA. The CDR3 runs to 12 residues. CDR3 in amino acids: CSHVKGTDTQYF. CDR3 in DNA: TGCAGCCACGTTAAGGGCACAGATACGCAGTATTTT.

This clonotype was seen a few times. The chain recombines TRBV7-2 with TRBJ2-1, with 8 nucleotides matching TRBD2. Germline V gene sequence: CDR1 SGHTA, CDR2 FQGNSA. The CDR3 loop spans 17 amino acids. V shed 6 bases and J 5 bases; nucleotides not matched to a gene: 15. The chain's CDR3 is CASSPTSRAAGDNEQFF. In DNA, the CDR3 is TGTGCCAGCAGTCCCACCAGTAGGGCAGCGGGAGACAATGAGCAGTTCTTC.

This clonotype was counted only a few times. The chain uses TRBV5-1 and TRBJ2-1, with 11 positions matching TRBD2. This CDR3 is built from 16 residues. V was clipped by 4 bases and J by 3 bases; unmatched bases: 6. Germline CDR1 is SGHRS and CDR2 is YFSETQ. CDR3 nucleotides: TGCGCCAGCAGCGCCCTAGCGGGGGGCTTCTACAATGAGCAGTTCTTC. It is translated as CASSALAGGFYNEQFF.

This clonotype was observed a handful of times. This rearrangement joins TRBV5-1 to TRBJ2-7; maybe TRBD2 (6 bases). Trimming took off 0 bases at V and 5 bases at J, with 9 bases between the two ends. The CDR3 has 13 residues. In germline, CDR1 is SGHRS, CDR2 YFSETQ. This CDR3 reads CASSLGEAHEQYF. The DNA of the CDR3 is TGCGCCAGCAGCTTGGGGGAGGCCCACGAGCAGTACTTC.

In this sample, this clonotype turned up a few times. The rearrangement links TRBV7-8 to TRBJ1-2; 8 nucleotides line up with TRBD1. The J segment lost 6 bases and the V segment lost 4 bases, leaving 1 base of the junction unmatched. Looked up from germline, CDR1 is SGHVS and CDR2 is FQNEAQ. The CDR3 runs to 12 residues. The CDR3 loop reads CASSSTGDGYTF. CDR3 in DNA: TGTGCCAGCAGCTCGACAGGGGATGGCTACACCTTC. The variable domain in full, completed from reference TRBV7-8 and TRBJ1-2, reads GAGVSQSPRYKVAKRGQDVALRCDPISGHVSLFWYQQALGQGPEFLTYFQNEAQLDKSGLPSDRFFAERPEGSVSTLKIQRTQQEDSAVYLCASSSTGDGYTFGSGTRLTVV.

The rearrangement joins TRBV20-1 to TRBJ2-7, with a possible D match to TRBD1 (5 bases). The CDR3 loop spans 13 amino acids. Deletions cut 8 bases from V and 0 bases from J, with 14 bases between. Germline CDR1 reads DFQATT; CDR2 reads SNEGSKA (reference sequence). The CDR3 region has the DNA TGCAGTTCATTTGACAGACGCTCCTACGAGCAGTACTTC. Protein product: CSSFDRRSYEQYF.

The chain couples TRBV6-5 to TRBJ2-6; tentative D call: TRBD2 (6 bases). The CDR3 sequence is 15 residues long. V gave up 10 bases and J gave up 0 bases, with 13 bases separating them. Germline V gene lookup returns CDR1 MNHEY and CDR2 SVGAGI. CDR3 DNA sequence: TGTGCCACGCGGGACTCGCGCTCTGGGGCCAACGTCCTGACTTTC. Its translation is CATRDSRSGANVLTF.

The rearrangement links TRBV4-3 to TRBJ2-5; D is unclear. Trimming took off 1 base at V and 5 bases at J, with 8 bases between the two ends. The CDR3 is 13 residues long. Germline V gene sequence: CDR1 LGHNA, CDR2 YSLEER. This CDR3 reads CASSQGRRETQYF. CDR3 DNA sequence: TGCGCCAGCAGCCAAGGGCGTCGGGAGACCCAGTACTTC.

The V call is TRBV29-1, the J call TRBJ2-3; TRBD2 agrees at 10 bases. Germline values: CDR1 SQVTM, CDR2 ANQGSEA. After removal of 7 bases from V and 2 bases from J, the junction contained 9 bases not matched to a gene. This CDR3 has 15 amino acids. The CDR3 nucleotides read TGCAGCGCCGGTCCCACTAGCGGGATCACAGATACGCAGTATTTT. Residues: CSAGPTSGITDTQYF.

This chain connects TRBV5-5 to TRBJ2-7, with D unclear. Trimming removed 6 bases from V and 2 bases from J, with 12 bases in between. Germline V CDR1 and CDR2: SGHKS, YYEKEE (reference sequence). The CDR3 runs 13 residues. CDR3 residues: CASTVPGAYEQYF. The DNA of the CDR3 is TGTGCCAGCACAGTTCCGGGCGCCTACGAGCAGTACTTC.

This chain connects TRBV12-3 or TRBV12-4 to TRBJ2-3; D gene unclear. This CDR3 is built from 15 residues. The V end lost 0 bases, the J end lost 4 bases, and 11 bases lay between the germline ends. For the CDR3, the DNA is TGTGCCAGCAGTTTAGCGCTGGCTGTAGCAGATACGCAGTATTTT. Protein product: CASSLALAVADTQYF.

This chain links TRBV6-2 or TRBV6-3 with TRBJ1-5; D ambiguous. V lost 2 bases to trimming and J lost 9 bases, with 20 bases between them. The CDR3 spans 16 residues. The V gene's germline CDR1 is MNHEY and CDR2 SVGEGT. This chain's CDR3 is CASSYRSGKPPRPQHF. The CDR3 DNA is TGTGCCAGCAGTTACCGATCGGGGAAACCCCCTCGGCCCCAGCATTTT.

The V and J genes are TRBV18 and TRBJ2-1, with a tentative D call TRBD2 (5 bases). V lost 3 bases and J 5 bases, leaving 11 bases between the germline ends. The CDR3 runs 14 residues. The germline gives CDR1 KGHSH, CDR2 LQKENI. The CDR3 protein is CASSPLNGDNEQFF. In DNA, the CDR3 is TGTGCCAGCTCACCCTTGAACGGGGACAATGAGCAGTTCTTC.

The gene calls are TRBV2 and TRBJ2-3, with 11 positions matching TRBD2. The CDR3 loop spans 15 amino acids. CDR1 and CDR2 from the germline V gene are SNHLY and FYNNEI. V lost 5 bases and J lost 4; bases outside the gene matches: 5. Here the CDR3 reads CASSFSGGVSDTQYF. In nucleotides, the CDR3 is TGTGCCAGCAGTTTTAGCGGGGGGGTGTCAGATACGCAGTATTTT.

J is TRBJ2-2 and V is TRBV4-1; perhaps TRBD1 as D (5 bases). CDR1 is MGHRA and CDR2 is YSYEKL in the germline V gene. V dropped 4 bases and J dropped 0 bases, with 9 bases sitting between them. The CDR3 sequence is 15 residues long. The CDR3, as DNA: TGCGCCAGCAGCCCACAGGTCGCGAACACCGGGGAGCTGTTTTTT. This gives the protein CASSPQVANTGELFF.

The chain employs TRBV13 and TRBJ2-4; 10 nucleotides agree with TRBD1. The V segment lost 5 bases and the J segment 8 bases; nucleotides outside the gene matches: 6. CDR3 size: 14 residues. Germline V CDR1 and CDR2: PRHDT, FYEKMQ (reference sequence). The CDR3 DNA is TGTGCCAGCAGCCTCCGACAGGGGGCGGACATTCAGTACTTC. It codes for CASSLRQGADIQYF.

This clonotype was recorded a few times. The gene calls are TRBV30 and TRBJ1-1; D gene uncertain. Germline V gene lookup returns CDR1 GTSNPN and CDR2 SVGIG (reference sequence). CDR3 length equals 14 residues. V was cut by 2 bases and J by 1 base, with 11 bases left in between. Here the CDR3 DNA reads TGTGCCTGGAGTAGGGAATCTAGGAACACTGAAGCTTTCTTT. Translation: CAWSRESRNTEAFF.

The chain is built from TRBV19 and TRBJ1-2; D uncertain. The CDR3 is 12 residues long. CDR1 is LNHDA, CDR2 SQIVND, per germline (reference sequence). V was pared by 7 bases and J by 4 bases, with 10 bases between. The CDR3: CASMPGLYGYTF. The CDR3 nucleotides are TGTGCCAGTATGCCGGGCCTCTATGGCTACACCTTC.

This clonotype was seen repeatedly, ten times or more. V and J are TRBV4-1 and TRBJ2-1; the match to TRBD2 covers 9 bases. After removal of 3 bases from V and 4 bases from J, the junction contained 7 bases not matched to a gene. Germline CDR1 reads MGHRA; CDR2 reads YSYEKL. The CDR3 sequence is 16 residues long. CDR3 residues: CASSQRLAGGYNEQFF. CDR3 DNA sequence: TGCGCCAGCAGCCAGCGCCTTGCGGGGGGGTACAATGAGCAGTTCTTC.